Listed below are T cell receptor beta chains from one sample, sequenced in a study of early T cells in non-severe SARS-CoV-2 infection. TCRdb called the 5' RACE reads again in MiXCR, with one record for every CDR3 protein. Here the sample spans 35,000 to 45,000 distinct CDR3 sequences, about 5.3% being singletons. The source was whole blood, collected at baseline. All receptors come from an adult who was a healthcare worker with PCR-confirmed SARS-CoV-2 infection or an uninfected control (not recorded which). Each CDR3 is given with its conserved first and last residue. A D gene is named only where the DNA matches it firmly. Clone size appears in some rows only: once, few, many, or a class for an expanded clone.

>TRBD2|TRBV30|many|TRBJ2-3
CAWKPTTQTSGQGSTDTQYF
>.|TRBV6-6|many|TRBJ1-1
CASSYGAGRGPNTEAFF
>.|TRBV11-2|many|TRBJ1-2
CASSLGGPGYTF
>TRBD1|TRBV12-3/TRBV12-4|.|TRBJ1-1
CASSYRQGTEAFF
>.|TRBV7-6|few|TRBJ2-2
CASSPPTRMNTGELFF
>TRBD1|TRBV9|many|TRBJ1-5
CASSVGGQNYQPQHF
>TRBD1|TRBV29-1|many|TRBJ2-1
CSVAGTGELSAFF
>TRBD1|TRBV2|few|TRBJ2-4
CASYSGQGANIQYF
>.|TRBV5-6|many|TRBJ1-3
CASSLWTVGFGNTIYF
>.|TRBV28|many|TRBJ1-2
CASSLRTPDNRGGYTF
>TRBD1|TRBV20-1|many|TRBJ1-2
CSAWTGLPLMGYTF
>.|TRBV11-2|few|TRBJ2-7
CASSWDPRGYEQYF
>TRBD2|TRBV12-3/TRBV12-4|many|TRBJ2-3
CASSSSGRARGDTQYF
>.|TRBV5-1|few|TRBJ2-3
CASSHDIHGTDTQYF
>TRBD2|TRBV20-1|many|TRBJ2-3
CSARGLAGASDTQYF
>TRBD1|TRBV24-1|many|TRBJ1-2
CATSDFGQVYGYTF
>TRBD1|TRBV6-5|many|TRBJ1-3
CASRQGQISGNTIYF
>.|TRBV5-1|few|TRBJ2-1
CASHDGGLGNEQFF
>.|TRBV7-8|many|TRBJ1-1
CASSLVRTNTEAFF
>.|TRBV7-2|many|TRBJ2-1
CASSFRSRGEQFF
>.|TRBV20-1|many|TRBJ1-3
CSASHWGTGNTIYF
>.|TRBV4-1|many|TRBJ2-2
CASSQGLGERPNTGELFF
>TRBD2|TRBV20-1|many|TRBJ2-3
CSATLAGGAQYF
>TRBD2|TRBV5-1|.|TRBJ2-5
CASFKTSGVQETQYF
>TRBD2|TRBV11-3|medium-sized|TRBJ2-1
CASSFSSGRGNEQFF
>.|TRBV7-2|many|TRBJ2-5
CASSLGPQGGETQYF
>TRBD2|TRBV23-1|.|TRBJ2-3
CASSHRGESTDTQYF
>TRBD2|TRBV18|.|TRBJ2-3
CASSAPERGGTDTQYF
>TRBD1|TRBV20-1|.|TRBJ2-2
CSAPEGGPDTGELFF
>.|TRBV4-1|.|TRBJ2-7
CASSQDQARNYEQYF
>.|TRBV30|.|TRBJ1-1
CAWNEGLNTEAFF
>.|TRBV5-1|many|TRBJ1-4
CASSQEGATNEKLFF